This entry describes one T cell receptor beta chain. Its antigen is undetermined. Via MiXCR, TCRdb re-called the reads, giving one row per CDR3 protein. The profile covers some 680,000 distinct CDR3 sequences, with 35% to 45% appearing a single time and about 2.8% taken by the ten largest. The data are from a study of T cell repertoires in cytomegalovirus infection. Overall study: Shared public TCR beta signatures pointed to both CMV infection and a matching HLA type. Whole-study results and caveats: Across the ex vivo response, the dominant clonotypes were HLA-C-restricted CMV-specific TCR beta clonotypes. Accumulated public TCR beta family frequency recognized individuals carrying CMV together with the relevant HLA.

The CDR3 runs 16 residues. V lost 0 bases to trimming and J lost 4 bases, with 10 bases between them. Germline V gene lookup returns CDR1 LNHDA and CDR2 SQIVND (reference sequence). V gene TRBV19 combines with J gene TRBJ2-6; D ambiguous. The sample taken for sequencing was PBMCs. The receptor was derived from a human donor in good health (CMV status not recorded). Some clones in this sample may be carry-over from other donors' samples. The CDR3 here is CASSIETPTGANVLTF. CDR3 DNA: TGTGCCAGTAGTATAGAAACTCCGACAGGGGCCAACGTCCTGACTTTC.